The 5 T cell receptor beta chains given below trace back to one sample, sequenced in a study of sequential checkpoint blockade in melanoma. The method was immunoSEQ multiplex PCR; TCRdb's version includes in-frame clones alone and lacks a portion of them. The sample lists 15,000 to 20,000 clones, 26% seen once, with 7.2% in the top ten. Treatment noted: randomized to nivolumab then ipilimumab (arm A) or the reverse (arm B). The source was tumor tissue (inferred from file names), collected from a patient given nivolumab and ipilimumab in sequence. The receptors stem from a human donor with melanoma.

In its sample, this clone was seen many times. The chain links TRBV11-3 to TRBJ1-3; possible D gene TRBD1, 5 bases. V shed 5 bases and J shed 2 bases, with 13 bases lying between them. The length of the CDR3 is 15 residues. The germline CDR1 and CDR2 sequences are SGHNT and YENEEA. Here the CDR3 reads CASSQEPGTGNTIYF. DNA of the CDR3: TGTGCCAGCAGCCAGGAGCCAGGGACTGGAAACACCATATATTTT.

This clone was detected a few times. The chain has TRBV6-8 and TRBJ2-7; TRBD1 matches at 8 bases. Germline V gene sequence: CDR1 MNHGY, CDR2 SAAAGT. V shed 0 bases and J 1 base; nucleotides not matched to a gene: 8. The CDR3 covers 17 residues. The CDR3 spells CASSYSSAGGASYEQYF. CDR3 DNA sequence: TGTGCCAGCAGTTACTCGAGCGCAGGGGGCGCTTCCTACGAGCAGTACTTC.

The chain combines TRBV14 with TRBJ2-1; unclear D gene. The V end was cut by 1 base, the J end by 13 bases, with 14 bases between. There are 13 residues in the CDR3. Germline lookup yields CDR1 SGHDN and CDR2 FVKESK. CDR3 loop: CASSQGLLSDQFF. In DNA form, the CDR3 reads TGTGCCAGCAGCCAAGGGCTCCTGAGCGATCAGTTCTTC.

This clone was seen ten or more times. The chain carries TRBV11-1 and TRBJ2-7; 7 bases are shared with TRBD2. Germline-derived CDR1 and CDR2 are SGHAT and FQDESV (reference sequence). This CDR3 contains 14 residues. V dropped 5 bases and J dropped 2; count of bases not matched to a gene: 6. Written as DNA, the CDR3 is TGTGCCAGCAGCAGTAGCGGGCTTCCCTACGAGCAGTACTTC. Its protein product is CASSSSGLPYEQYF.

CDR3 coding DNA: TGTGCCAGCAGTTACTCGAGCGCGGGGGCACGCAATGAGCAGTTCTTC. This translates into CASSYSSAGARNEQFF. The V and J genes are TRBV6-8 and TRBJ2-1; D may be TRBD2 (7 bases). Germline V gives CDR1 MNHGY, CDR2 SAAAGT. The CDR3 is 16 residues long. V was shortened by 0 bases and J by 6 bases, with 15 bases between the two germline ends.